Listed below are T cell receptor beta chains from one sample, sequenced in a study of T cell responses to AZD1222 COVID-19 vaccine. Assay: immunoSEQ multiplex PCR; the TCRdb copy retains only in-frame clones and omits some. The sample holds 72,000 or so clones, around 87% seen once. The material sequenced was peripheral blood, taken on day 0 of AZD1222 vaccination. Source of these receptors: an adult in good health. The CDR3 runs from the conserved cysteine through the conserved F or W. The D gene is left open where the match is weak. Some rows mark clone size as missing; the rest say once, few, many or name a class of expanded clone.

cdr3_aa cdr3_nt clone_size v_call d_call j_call
CASSLRAGGSTSNQPQHF TGTGCCAGCAGCTTGAGGGCAGGGGGTTCGACGAGCAATCAGCCCCAGCATTTT NA TRBV5-6 TRBD1 TRBJ1-5
CASSHLRGRTDTQYF TGTGCCAGCAGCCATCTAAGGGGGCGGACAGATACGCAGTATTTT once TRBV3-1/TRBV3-2 TRBD1 TRBJ2-3
CASRRASGYDGYTF TGTGCCAGCAGACGAGCTTCAGGGTATGATGGCTACACCTTC NA TRBV6-1 NA TRBJ1-2
CASSRGERGNTQYF TGTGCCAGCAGTAGGGGGGAACGGGGAAATACGCAGTATTTT NA TRBV28 NA TRBJ2-3
CASSAGLGGVTQYF TGTGCCAGCAGCGCGGGACTAGGCGGGGTGACCCAGTACTTC NA TRBV2 TRBD2 TRBJ2-5
CASSGGYSARTHEQFF TGTGCCAGCAGTGGGGGTTACAGCGCCCGAACCCATGAGCAGTTCTTC NA TRBV2 NA TRBJ2-1
CASSSLNEKLFF TGTGCCAGCAGCTCCCTCAATGAAAAACTGTTTTTT NA TRBV11-2 NA TRBJ1-4
CASSLGSGQGSEQYF TGCGCCAGCAGCTTGGGATCGGGACAGGGGAGCGAGCAGTACTTC NA TRBV5-1 TRBD1 TRBJ2-7
CASSYGQGRYTEAFF TGTGCCAGCAGCTACGGACAGGGAAGGTACACTGAAGCTTTCTTT once TRBV11-3 TRBD1 TRBJ1-1
CASRSGFEAFF TGTGCCAGCAGGAGCGGGTTTGAAGCTTTCTTT NA TRBV6-5 NA TRBJ1-1
CASSPDSRRVSPLHF TGTGCCAGTAGTCCAGACAGTCGTCGGGTTTCACCCCTCCACTTT NA TRBV19 NA TRBJ1-6
CASSETWTGTYNEQFF TGTGCCAGCAGCGAAACATGGACAGGGACCTACAATGAGCAGTTCTTC NA TRBV9 TRBD1 TRBJ2-1
CASSFYGQGRDTQYF TGTGCCAGCAGTTTTTACGGACAGGGGAGAGATACGCAGTATTTT NA TRBV27 TRBD1 TRBJ2-3
CASSSRTGSNTGELFF TGTGCCAGCAGCTCCCGGACAGGTTCGAACACCGGGGAGCTGTTTTTT few TRBV3-1/TRBV3-2 TRBD1 TRBJ2-2
CASSLAKQGSNEKLFF TGTGCCAGCAGCTTAGCAAAACAGGGTTCTAATGAAAAACTGTTTTTT NA TRBV7-9 NA TRBJ1-4
CASRTFDSPGTEAFF TGTGCCAGTAGAACCTTCGACAGCCCGGGGACTGAAGCTTTCTTT NA TRBV19 NA TRBJ1-1
CASSMLRGSNQPQHF TGTGCCAGTAGTATGCTCAGGGGGAGCAATCAGCCCCAGCATTTT NA TRBV19 TRBD1 TRBJ1-5
CASEQGTGELFF TGCGCCAGCGAACAGGGGACCGGGGAGCTGTTTTTT NA TRBV10-2 TRBD1 TRBJ2-2
CASKGWRVGELFF TGTGCCAGCAAGGGGTGGCGGGTTGGGGAGCTGTTTTTT NA TRBV6-5 NA TRBJ2-2
CASRPSGDGYGYTF TGTGCCAGCAGACCCTCGGGGGATGGCTATGGCTACACCTTC NA TRBV28 NA TRBJ1-2